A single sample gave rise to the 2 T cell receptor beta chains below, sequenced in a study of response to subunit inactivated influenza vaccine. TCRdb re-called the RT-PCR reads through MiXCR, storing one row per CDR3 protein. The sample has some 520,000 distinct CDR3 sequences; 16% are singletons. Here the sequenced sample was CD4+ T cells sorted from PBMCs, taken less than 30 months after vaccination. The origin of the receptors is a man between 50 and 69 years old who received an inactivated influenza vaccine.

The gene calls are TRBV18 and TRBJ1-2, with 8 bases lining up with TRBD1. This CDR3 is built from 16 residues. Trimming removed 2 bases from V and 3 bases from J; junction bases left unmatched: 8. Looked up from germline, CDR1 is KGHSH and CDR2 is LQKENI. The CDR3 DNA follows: TGTGCCAGCTCACCAGGATGGACAGGGAACTACTATGGCTACACCTTC. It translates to CASSPGWTGNYYGYTF.

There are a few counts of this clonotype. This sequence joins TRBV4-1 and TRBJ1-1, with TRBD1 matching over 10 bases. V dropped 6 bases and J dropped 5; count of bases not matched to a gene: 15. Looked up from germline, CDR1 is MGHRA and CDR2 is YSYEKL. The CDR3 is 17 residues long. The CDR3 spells CASSRRGQGPLGTEAFF. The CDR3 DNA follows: TGCGCCAGCAGTCGAAGGGGACAGGGGCCTCTGGGGACTGAAGCTTTCTTT.